The T cell receptor (beta chain) described here comes from a study of blood T cell repertoires in COVID-19. J was trimmed by 10 bases and V by 1 base; bases with no gene match: 14. The CDR3 totals 17 residues. The germline gives CDR1 SGHVS, CDR2 FNYEAQ. This table comes from immunoSEQ multiplex PCR, and its TCRdb copy is limited to in-frame clones, with some not included. The table has roughly 240,000 clones, about four fifths seen once; the top ten hold 3.5% to 4%. Sample: PBMCs or T cells enriched from blood (not recorded which). The TCR originated in a woman in her thirties or forties who had been exposed to COVID-19. V gene TRBV7-6 combines with J gene TRBJ2-1, with TRBD2 matching over 9 bases. The CDR3 coding sequence is TGTGCCAGCAGCTTAGATGATAGCGGGGGACCTTATCAGGAGCAGTTCTTC. Its translation is CASSLDDSGGPYQEQFF.